This T cell receptor beta chain was recovered during a study of lymphopenia after photon versus proton radiotherapy. General study findings and limits: Better survival with proton therapy was suggested as possible, not demonstrated. Under photons, naive T cells and diversity fell while effector/memory populations rose.

On this clone itself: What it binds is not known.

The repertoire was sequenced with immunoSEQ multiplex PCR; TCRdb's copy has only in-frame clones and lacks some. The table has around 23,000 clones, approximately 90% seen once. V gave up 6 bases and J gave up 8 bases, with 10 bases separating them. Germline lookup yields CDR1 GTSNPN and CDR2 SVGIG (reference sequence). There are 10 residues in the CDR3. The gene calls are TRBV30 and TRBJ1-2; D unresolved. The sample consisted of peripheral blood, taken from a patient treated with photon-based radiotherapy. The receptor's source is a man aged 45-65 years with gastric cancer. In DNA, the CDR3 is TGTGCCTGCCAAACCAGGGGCTACACCTTC. This encodes CACQTRGYTF. Full variable domain (rest looked up from reference TRBV30 and TRBJ1-2): SQTIHQWPATLVQPVGSPLSLECTVEGTSNPNLYWYRQAAGRGLQLLFYSVGIGQISSEVPQNLSASRPQDRQFILSSKKLLLSDSGFYLCACQTRGYTFGSGTRLTVV.